This T cell receptor beta chain is from a study of blood T cell repertoires in COVID-19. Study overall: Samples came from the United States, Italy and Spain, spanning acute and convalescent COVID-19. From T cells, B-cell-depleted T cells, or PBMCs came the material, which was cDNA or gDNA.

The germline CDR1 and CDR2 sequences are SGHRS and YFSETQ. The CDR3 has 14 residues. Trimming removed 1 base from V and 8 bases from J, with 12 bases in between. Original processing notes: Quantification of nucleated cells was approximated via reference gene primer amplification. Assay used: immunoSEQ multiplex PCR; TCRdb lists only in-frame clones, some missing. The DNA gave D and trimming, while V, J and clone size come from that table. The sample has some 200,000 clones, roughly 84% seen once. The sample consisted of peripheral blood. The chain uses TRBV5-1 and TRBJ1-4; a possible D gene is TRBD1 (6 bases). This receptor was identified in a human donor in a cohort sampled during active COVID-19. The CDR3 loop reads CASSLWGGEEKLFF. DNA of the CDR3: TGCGCCAGCAGCTTGTGGGGGGGCGAAGAAAAACTGTTTTTT. Based on the CDR3 plus reference TRBV5-1 and TRBJ1-4, the full variable domain is KAGVTQTPRYLIKTRGQQVTLSCSPISGHRSVSWYQQTPGQGLQFLFEYFSETQRNKGNFPGRFSGRQFSNSRSEMNVSTLELGDSALYLCASSLWGGEEKLFFGSGTQLSVL.